Below, 32 T cell receptor beta chains from the same sample are listed, as sequenced in a study of chemoradiotherapy in HPV16-positive cancers. The data were produced by immunoSEQ multiplex PCR, yet TCRdb's version contains in-frame clones alone and is incomplete. The top ten clones hold approximately 5.5% of a sample with some 30,000 clones, 84% of them seen once. Sequencing was performed on blood, taken from a patient who underwent chemoradiotherapy. These receptors all come from a human donor with HPV-associated anogenital cancer.

The rearrangement links TRBV19 to TRBJ2-3; 11 positions match TRBD1. Germline CDR1 LNHDA, CDR2 SQIVND (reference sequence). CDR3 length equals 15 residues. Trimming took 1 base from V and 6 from J; bases not matched to a gene: 3. The CDR3 DNA is TGTGCCAGTAGTATAGGTGGGACAGGGGGGGATACGCAGTATTTT. This translates into CASSIGGTGGDTQYF.

The V and J genes are TRBV5-6 and TRBJ2-3; D is ambiguous. V dropped 2 bases and J dropped 0 bases, with 13 bases sitting between them. The CDR3 runs 16 residues. From germline, CDR1 is SGHDT and CDR2 YYEEEE. CDR3 sequence reads: CASSFRQGTSTDTQYF. The CDR3 bases are TGTGCCAGCAGCTTCCGCCAAGGTACTAGCACAGATACGCAGTATTTT.

This clone was recorded a few times. V and J are TRBV19 and TRBJ1-5, with D hard to call. The CDR3 has 13 residues. Germline CDR1 is LNHDA and CDR2 is SQIVND (reference sequence). V was cut by 8 bases and J by 0 bases, with 8 bases left in between. In nucleotides, the CDR3 is TGTGCCAGTCGTCTATATAGCAATCAGCCCCAGCATTTT. Its protein product is CASRLYSNQPQHF.

V and J are TRBV27 and TRBJ2-2; TRBD2 agrees at 7 bases. Germline V gene lookup returns CDR1 MNHEY and CDR2 SMNVEV (reference sequence). V trimming: 5 bases; J trimming: 1 base; junction bases outside the gene matches: 1. This CDR3 has 14 residues. The CDR3 is CASSTGGNTGELFF. The CDR3 region has the DNA TGTGCCAGCAGTACGGGGGGGAACACCGGGGAGCTGTTTTTT.

The chain joins TRBV9 to TRBJ2-3, with TRBD1 matching 7 bases. From germline, CDR1 is SGDLS and CDR2 YYNGEE. This CDR3 region has 16 residues. Losses at the gene ends were 5 bases for V and 0 bases for J; bases not matched to a gene: 9. The CDR3 is CASSRQGAISTDTQYF. CDR3 bases: TGTGCCAGCAGTCGACAGGGAGCGATTAGCACAGATACGCAGTATTTT.

This rearrangement joins TRBV6-6 to TRBJ2-2; D may be TRBD1 (6 bases). Germline V gene sequence: CDR1 MNHNY, CDR2 SVGAGI (reference sequence). The CDR3 has 16 residues. Trimming shortened V by 6 bases and J by 2 bases, and 16 bases separated the two germline ends. The CDR3 is CASSPDRRLNTGELFF. The CDR3 nucleotides read TGTGCCAGCAGCCCAGACAGGAGACTCAACACCGGGGAGCTGTTTTTT.

J is TRBJ2-7 and V is TRBV27; 8 nucleotides match TRBD1. Germline CDR1 MNHEY, CDR2 SMNVEV (reference sequence). Trimming removed 3 bases from V and 3 bases from J; junction bases left unmatched: 7. The CDR3 spans 15 residues. CDR3 loop: CASSFSTGVNYEQYF. For the CDR3, the DNA is TGTGCCAGCAGTTTTTCGACAGGGGTAAACTACGAGCAGTACTTC.

The chain uses TRBV10-3 and TRBJ1-5; D gene uncertain. V was trimmed by 4 bases and J by 5 bases, leaving 9 bases between them. Germline V gene data show CDR1 as ENHRY and CDR2 as SYGVKD. The CDR3 length is 13 residues. CDR3 region: CAISGGADQPQHF. The CDR3 region has the DNA TGTGCCATCAGTGGAGGAGCGGATCAGCCCCAGCATTTT.

J is TRBJ1-1 and V is TRBV6-5; no definite D call. The CDR3 extends over 11 amino acids. Looked up from germline, CDR1 is MNHEY and CDR2 is SVGAGI. V was trimmed by 6 bases and J by 6 bases, leaving 8 bases between them. CDR3 region: CASRRQAEAFF. The CDR3 DNA reads TGTGCCAGCAGGCGGCAGGCTGAAGCTTTCTTT.

In this sample, this clone turned up a few times. V is TRBV18 and J is TRBJ1-1, with D tentatively TRBD1 (5 bases). V lost 6 bases, J lost 8 bases, and 13 bases lay in between. The V gene's germline CDR1 is KGHSH and CDR2 LQKENI. CDR3 length: 12 residues. This CDR3 is CASSLGGVEAFF. For the CDR3, the DNA is TGTGCCAGCTCTCTTGGGGGGGTGGAAGCTTTCTTT.

The chain has TRBV7-2 and TRBJ2-1; D call uncertain. This CDR3 has 15 residues. Germline values: CDR1 SGHTA, CDR2 FQGNSA. The V gene lost 1 base and the J gene lost 4 bases, with 11 bases spanning the gap. CDR3: CASSLDFGVYNEQFF. The CDR3 DNA follows: TGTGCCAGCAGCTTAGATTTTGGGGTATACAATGAGCAGTTCTTC.

This chain joins TRBV7-9 and TRBJ2-1, with D possibly being TRBD1 (5 bases). Germline V lookup: CDR1 SEHNR, CDR2 FQNEAQ (reference sequence). V dropped 5 bases and J dropped 0 bases, with 17 bases sitting between them. CDR3 length: 17 amino acids. Here the CDR3 DNA reads TGTGCCAGCAGCCCCAAGGTTGGGGCCAACTCCTACAATGAGCAGTTCTTC. Translated: CASSPKVGANSYNEQFF. Complete variable domain (other parts from reference TRBV7-9 and TRBJ2-1): DTGVSQNPRHKITKRGQNVTFRCDPISEHNRLYWYRQTLGQGPEFLTYFQNEAQLEKSRLLSDRFSAERPKGSFSTLEIQRTEQGDSAMYLCASSPKVGANSYNEQFFGPGTRLTVL.

The chain links TRBV19 to TRBJ2-3; 7 bases align to TRBD2. Losses at the gene ends were 6 bases for V and 2 bases for J; bases not matched to a gene: 8. The CDR3 is made up of 15 amino acids. Germline values: CDR1 LNHDA, CDR2 SQIVND (reference sequence). The CDR3 bases are TGTGCCAGTAGCCCAGCGGGGCGCCACACAGATACGCAGTATTTT. This translates into CASSPAGRHTDTQYF.

The V call is TRBV29-1, the J call TRBJ2-5; D is undetermined. The V end was cut by 4 bases, the J end by 1 base, with 22 bases between. The CDR3 loop spans 17 amino acids. CDR1 and CDR2 (germline): SQVTM, ANQGSEA. The CDR3 nucleotides are TGCAGCGTTGCGACAATCGACCGCTTTGGCCGCCAAGAGACCCAGTACTTC. Protein sequence: CSVATIDRFGRQETQYF.

The gene calls are TRBV7-8 and TRBJ1-5; TRBD1 is a possible D gene (5 bases). CDR1 and CDR2 from the germline V gene are SGHVS and FQNEAQ. The length of the CDR3 is 16 residues. V lost 2 bases and J lost 0, with 11 bases in between. The CDR3 reads CASSLMDKVSNQPQHF. DNA for the CDR3: TGTGCCAGCAGCTTAATGGACAAAGTTAGCAATCAGCCCCAGCATTTT. The full variable domain, rest sourced from reference TRBV7-8 and TRBJ1-5, is GAGVSQSPRYKVAKRGQDVALRCDPISGHVSLFWYQQALGQGPEFLTYFQNEAQLDKSGLPSDRFFAERPEGSVSTLKIQRTQQEDSAVYLCASSLMDKVSNQPQHFGDGTRLSIL.

The CDR3 nucleotides are TGTGCCAGCTCAGCCAGGGACTCCTACGAGCAGTACTTC. Amino acids: CASSARDSYEQYF. V gene TRBV18 combines with J gene TRBJ2-7; perhaps TRBD1 as D (5 bases). The CDR3 length is 13 residues. Trimming shortened V by 5 bases and J by 0 bases, and 8 bases separated the two germline ends. Germline loops: CDR1 KGHSH, CDR2 LQKENI.

The chain joins TRBV6-5 to TRBJ2-2; 7 nucleotides match TRBD1. The trim removed 2 bases at V and 5 bases at J, leaving 2 bases unmatched. Germline CDR1 MNHEY, CDR2 SVGAGI. This CDR3 contains 14 residues. Here the CDR3 reads CASSYHRGTGELFF. The CDR3 coding sequence is TGTGCCAGCAGTTACCACAGGGGTACCGGGGAGCTGTTTTTT.

V is TRBV2 and J is TRBJ1-1, with 8 bases aligning to TRBD1. The length of the CDR3 is 13 residues. Looked up from germline, CDR1 is SNHLY and CDR2 is FYNNEI. V dropped 5 bases and J dropped 3; count of bases not matched to a gene: 2. For the CDR3, the DNA is TGTGCCAGCAGTATGGACAGGGACACTGAAGCTTTCTTT. This codes for CASSMDRDTEAFF.

The genes are TRBV19 and TRBJ1-5; D unclear. V lost 4 bases to trimming and J lost 4 bases, with 5 bases between them. In germline, CDR1 is LNHDA, CDR2 SQIVND (reference sequence). CDR3 size: 12 residues. The CDR3 coding sequence is TGTGCCAGTAGTACCACGAATCAGCCCCAGCATTTT. Protein sequence: CASSTTNQPQHF.

The chain is built from TRBV19 and TRBJ2-2; D could derive from TRBD1 or TRBD2 (5 bases each). Germline-derived CDR1 and CDR2 are LNHDA and SQIVND (reference sequence). The V gene lost 8 bases and the J gene lost 4 bases, with 8 bases spanning the gap. The CDR3 runs to 12 residues. CDR3 nucleotide sequence: TGTGCCAGTGAGAGGGGCACCGGGGAGCTGTTTTTT. Translated, it gives CASERGTGELFF.

The rearrangement links TRBV18 to TRBJ2-5, with TRBD1 identical over 10 bases. With V trimmed by 3 bases and J by 5 bases, 9 bases remained unmatched. The CDR3 has 16 amino acids. CDR1 is KGHSH and CDR2 is LQKENI in the germline V gene. The CDR3 protein is CASSPGTGVGKETQYF. Here the CDR3 DNA reads TGTGCCAGCTCACCCGGGACAGGGGTGGGGAAGGAGACCCAGTACTTC.

The CDR3 sequence is CASSVGVVMNTEAFF. The CDR3 nucleotides are TGTGCCAGCAGCGTAGGAGTCGTGATGAACACTGAAGCTTTCTTT. This chain joins TRBV9 and TRBJ1-1; D remains unclear. The CDR3 loop spans 15 amino acids. Looked up from germline, CDR1 is SGDLS and CDR2 is YYNGEE. Trimming removed 0 bases from V and 0 bases from J, with 9 bases in between.

The chain couples TRBV18 to TRBJ1-6, with D unclear. This CDR3 contains 13 residues. Trimming cost V 2 bases and J 8 bases, with 7 bases left between them. CDR1 is KGHSH, CDR2 LQKENI, per germline. The DNA of the CDR3 is TGTGCCAGCTCACCAAGATTGGATTCACCCCTCCACTTT. Its protein product is CASSPRLDSPLHF.

The rearrangement links TRBV6-1 to TRBJ1-1; weak D call: TRBD1 (5 bases). The CDR3 is made up of 14 amino acids. Germline values: CDR1 MNHNS, CDR2 SASEGT. Deletions cut 6 bases from V and 1 base from J, with 12 bases between. The CDR3 loop reads CASSRAGENTEAFF. The CDR3 region has the DNA TGTGCCAGCAGCAGGGCGGGAGAGAACACTGAAGCTTTCTTT.

The DNA for the CDR3 is TGTGCCAGCAAATCCGGGGCGGCGAATCAGCCCCAGCATTTT. This gives the protein CASKSGAANQPQHF. This chain links TRBV6-5 with TRBJ1-5; D might be TRBD1 (5 bases). The germline gives CDR1 MNHEY, CDR2 SVGAGI. The CDR3 consists of 14 residues. V dropped 7 bases and J dropped 4 bases, with 14 bases sitting between them.

This rearrangement joins TRBV11-2 to TRBJ1-3; D call uncertain. Per germline, CDR1 SGHAT and CDR2 FQNNGV. The CDR3 totals 14 residues. V was trimmed by 2 bases and J by 1 base, leaving 6 bases between them. CDR3 region: CASSLFRSGNTIYF. The DNA of the CDR3 is TGTGCCAGCAGCTTATTCAGGTCTGGAAACACCATATATTTT.

This sequence joins TRBV7-2 and TRBJ1-1; D not resolved. This CDR3 region has 14 residues. V was clipped by 1 base and J by 1 base, with 7 bases between them. Germline CDR1 is SGHTA and CDR2 is FQGNSA. Written as DNA, the CDR3 is TGTGCCAGCAGCTTAGAAAAGAGGAACACTGAAGCTTTCTTT. Protein sequence: CASSLEKRNTEAFF.

The V call is TRBV28, the J call TRBJ1-1; D is unresolved. The germline V gene has CDR1 MDHEN and CDR2 SYDVKM. Trimming pared 1 base from V and 9 bases from J, leaving 9 bases between. CDR3 length: 12 residues. The DNA of the CDR3 is TGTGCCAGCAGTTTATCAGGTGCGAAAGCTTTCTTT. It specifies CASSLSGAKAFF. The full variable domain, its missing parts supplied by reference TRBV28 and TRBJ1-1, is DVKVTQSSRYLVKRTGEKVFLECVQDMDHENMFWYRQDPGLGLRLIYFSYDVKMKEKGDIPEGYSVSREKKERFSLILESASTNQTSMYLCASSLSGAKAFFGQGTRLTVV.

The CDR3 reads CASSLDGSAMGGYGYTF. The DNA for the CDR3 is TGCGCCAGCAGCTTGGACGGGTCAGCGATGGGGGGCTATGGCTACACCTTC. This chain joins TRBV5-1 and TRBJ1-2; weak D call: TRBD1 (5 bases). The germline CDR1 and CDR2 sequences are SGHRS and YFSETQ. V dropped 0 bases and J dropped 4 bases, with 19 bases sitting between them. This CDR3 has 17 amino acids.

The V call is TRBV19, the J call TRBJ2-1; TRBD2 matches at 8 bases. Germline V gives CDR1 LNHDA, CDR2 SQIVND (reference sequence). The CDR3 length is 14 residues. V was pared by 1 base and J by 6 bases, with 2 bases of the junction left unmatched. The CDR3 loop reads CASSIAGGPNEQFF. Here the CDR3 DNA reads TGTGCCAGTAGTATAGCGGGGGGGCCCAATGAGCAGTTCTTC.

The chain uses TRBV9 and TRBJ1-3; D may be TRBD1 (5 bases). The V end was cut by 4 bases, the J end by 3 bases, with 14 bases between. Per germline, CDR1 SGDLS and CDR2 YYNGEE. CDR3 length: 15 residues. The CDR3 DNA follows: TGTGCCAGCAGCCCCCAGGGCGCTGATGGAAACACCATATATTTT. It encodes CASSPQGADGNTIYF.

This rearrangement joins TRBV9 to TRBJ1-6; no reliable D call. Germline values: CDR1 SGDLS, CDR2 YYNGEE. Trimming took off 0 bases at V and 0 bases at J, with 7 bases between the two ends. The CDR3 has 16 amino acids. The CDR3: CASSVGGSSYNSPLHF. The CDR3 coding sequence is TGTGCCAGCAGCGTAGGCGGGAGCTCCTATAATTCACCCCTCCACTTT.